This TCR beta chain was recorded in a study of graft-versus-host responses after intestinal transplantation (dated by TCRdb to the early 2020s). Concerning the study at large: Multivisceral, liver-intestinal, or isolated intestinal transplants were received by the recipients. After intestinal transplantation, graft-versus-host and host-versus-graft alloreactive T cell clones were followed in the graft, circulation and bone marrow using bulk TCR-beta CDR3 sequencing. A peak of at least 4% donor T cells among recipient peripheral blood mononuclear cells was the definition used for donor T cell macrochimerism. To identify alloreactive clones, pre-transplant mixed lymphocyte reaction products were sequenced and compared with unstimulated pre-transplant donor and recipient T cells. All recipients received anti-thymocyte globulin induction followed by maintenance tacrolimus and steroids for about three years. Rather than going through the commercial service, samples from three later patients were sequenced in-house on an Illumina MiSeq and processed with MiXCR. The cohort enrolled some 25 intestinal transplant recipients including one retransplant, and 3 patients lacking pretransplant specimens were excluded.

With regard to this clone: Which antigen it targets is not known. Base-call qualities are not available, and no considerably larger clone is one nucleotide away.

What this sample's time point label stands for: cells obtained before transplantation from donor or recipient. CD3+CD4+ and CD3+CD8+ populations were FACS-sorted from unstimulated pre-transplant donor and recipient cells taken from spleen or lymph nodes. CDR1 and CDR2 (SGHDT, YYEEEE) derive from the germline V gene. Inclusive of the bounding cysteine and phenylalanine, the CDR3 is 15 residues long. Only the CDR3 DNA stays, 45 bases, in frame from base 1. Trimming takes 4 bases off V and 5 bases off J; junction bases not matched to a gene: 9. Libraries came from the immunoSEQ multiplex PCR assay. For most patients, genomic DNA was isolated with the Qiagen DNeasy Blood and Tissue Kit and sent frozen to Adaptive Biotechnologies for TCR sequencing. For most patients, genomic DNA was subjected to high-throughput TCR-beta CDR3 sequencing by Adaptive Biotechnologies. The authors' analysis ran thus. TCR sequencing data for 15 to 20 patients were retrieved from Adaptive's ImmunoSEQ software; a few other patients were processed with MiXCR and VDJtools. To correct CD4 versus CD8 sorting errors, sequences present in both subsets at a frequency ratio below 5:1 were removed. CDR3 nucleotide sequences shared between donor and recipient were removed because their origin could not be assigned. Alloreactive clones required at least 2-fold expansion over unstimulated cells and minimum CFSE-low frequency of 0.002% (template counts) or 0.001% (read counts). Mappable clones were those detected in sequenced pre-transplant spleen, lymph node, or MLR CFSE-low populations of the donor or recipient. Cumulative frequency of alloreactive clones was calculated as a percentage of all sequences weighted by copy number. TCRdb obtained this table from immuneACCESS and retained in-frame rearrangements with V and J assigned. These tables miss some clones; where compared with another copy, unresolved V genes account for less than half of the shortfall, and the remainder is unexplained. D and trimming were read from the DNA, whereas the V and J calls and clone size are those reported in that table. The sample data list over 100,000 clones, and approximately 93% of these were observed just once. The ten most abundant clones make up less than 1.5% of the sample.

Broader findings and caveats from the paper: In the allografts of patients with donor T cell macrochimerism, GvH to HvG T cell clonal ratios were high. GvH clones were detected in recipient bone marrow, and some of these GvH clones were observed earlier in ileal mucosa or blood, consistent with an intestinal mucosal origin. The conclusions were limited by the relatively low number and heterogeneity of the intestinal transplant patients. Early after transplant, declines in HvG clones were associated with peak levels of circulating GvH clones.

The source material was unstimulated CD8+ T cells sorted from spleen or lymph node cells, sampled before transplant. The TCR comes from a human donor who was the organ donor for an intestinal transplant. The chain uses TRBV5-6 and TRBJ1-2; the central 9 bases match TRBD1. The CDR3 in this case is CASSPGQGYLYGYTF. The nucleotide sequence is TGTGCCAGCAGCCCGGGACAGGGTTATCTTTATGGCTACACCTTC.